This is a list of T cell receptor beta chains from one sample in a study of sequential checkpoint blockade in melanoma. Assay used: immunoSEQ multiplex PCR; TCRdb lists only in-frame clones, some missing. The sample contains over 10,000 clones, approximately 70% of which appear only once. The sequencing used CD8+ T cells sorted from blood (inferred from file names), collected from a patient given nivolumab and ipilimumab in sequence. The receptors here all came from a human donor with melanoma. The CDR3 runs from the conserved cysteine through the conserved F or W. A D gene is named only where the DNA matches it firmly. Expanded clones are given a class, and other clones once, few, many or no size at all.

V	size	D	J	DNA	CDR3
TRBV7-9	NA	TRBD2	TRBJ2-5	TGTGCCAGCAGCCCGGGGGGAGACCCGGGGGAGCAGTACTTC	CASSPGGDPGEQYF
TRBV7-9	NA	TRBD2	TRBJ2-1	TGTGCCAGCAGCTTAGTCGAAGCGGGAGTCCATAATGAGCAGTTCTTC	CASSLVEAGVHNEQFF
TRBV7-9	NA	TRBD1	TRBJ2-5	TGTGCCAGCAGCTTAGGGGGACAGGGCTACCAAGAGACCCAGTACTTC	CASSLGGQGYQETQYF
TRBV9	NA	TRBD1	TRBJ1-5	TGTGCCAGCAGCGGGACAGGGGAAAACAATCAGCCCCAGCATTTT	CASSGTGENNQPQHF
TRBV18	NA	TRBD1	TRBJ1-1	TGTGCCAGCTCTGTGGACAGGATGAACACTGAAGCTTTCTTT	CASSVDRMNTEAFF
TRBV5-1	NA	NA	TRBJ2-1	TGCGCCAGCAGCTTGGTTTTAGCGGACAATGAGCAGTTCTTC	CASSLVLADNEQFF
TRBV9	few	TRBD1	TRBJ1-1	TGTGCCAGCAGCTCGACAGGGGCTGAAGCTTTCTTT	CASSSTGAEAFF
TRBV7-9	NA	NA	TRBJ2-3	TGTGCCAGCAGCGCTCGGGGAGTTAGCACAGATACGCAGTATTTT	CASSARGVSTDTQYF
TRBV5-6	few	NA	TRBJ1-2	TGTGCCAGCAGCGCAGGGGATGACTATGGCTACACCTTC	CASSAGDDYGYTF
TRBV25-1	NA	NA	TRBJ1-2	TGTGCCAGCAGTGAATCTACGAGACCTCGGGGGTCTAATGGCTACACCTTC	CASSESTRPRGSNGYTF
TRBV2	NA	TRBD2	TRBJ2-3	TGTGCCAGCAGTGCGGGGGGGGCCACAGATACGCAGTATTTT	CASSAGGATDTQYF
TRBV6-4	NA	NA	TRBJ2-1	TGTGCCAGCAGTGACGGGGTAGCGGCCAATGAGCAGTTCTTC	CASSDGVAANEQFF
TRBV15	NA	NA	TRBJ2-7	TGTGCCACCAGCATAAAACAGGGTCTCTACGAGCAGTACTTC	CATSIKQGLYEQYF
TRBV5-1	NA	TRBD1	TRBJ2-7	TGCGCCAGCAGCTACCGACAGGGGGCGCCGGTCGAGCAGTACTTC	CASSYRQGAPVEQYF
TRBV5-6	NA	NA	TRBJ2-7	TGTGCCAGCAGCTTGAACAGCTACGAGCAGTACTTC	CASSLNSYEQYF
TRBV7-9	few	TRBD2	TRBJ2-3	TGTGCCAGCAGCCCCGGGGGGGTGAGCACAGATACGCAGTATTTT	CASSPGGVSTDTQYF
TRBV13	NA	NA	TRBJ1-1	TGTGCCAGCAGCTTAGGGGACGGGATGAACACTGAAGCTTTCTTT	CASSLGDGMNTEAFF
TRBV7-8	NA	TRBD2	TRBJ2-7	TGTGCCAGCAGCTCCCGCATAGCGGGAGCCGAGCAGTACTTC	CASSSRIAGAEQYF
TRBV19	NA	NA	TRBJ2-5	TGTGCCAGTAGTATCGGGTTACAAGAGACCCAGTACTTC	CASSIGLQETQYF
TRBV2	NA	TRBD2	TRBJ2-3	TGTGCCAGCGCCTTCTCGGTAGCGGGTACCACAGATACGCAGTATTTT	CASAFSVAGTTDTQYF
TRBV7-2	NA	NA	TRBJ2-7	TGTGCCAGCAGCTCTGGACACGTCTACGAGCAGTACTTC	CASSSGHVYEQYF
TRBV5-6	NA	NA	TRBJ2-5	TGTGCCAGCAGCTTGGCCCAGGTTCTCCAAGAGACCCAGTACTTC	CASSLAQVLQETQYF
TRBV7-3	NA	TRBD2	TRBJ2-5	TGTGCCAGCAGCTCTGGGGGGGGGACCCAAGAGACCCAGTACTTC	CASSSGGGTQETQYF
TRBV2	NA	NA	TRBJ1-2	TGTGCCGGCCTGAGGCAGGGCCTAGATGGCTACACCTTC	CAGLRQGLDGYTF
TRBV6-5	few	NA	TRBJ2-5	TGTGCCAGCAGTTCGTATTCAGGAAGGATAGAGACCCAGTACTTC	CASSSYSGRIETQYF
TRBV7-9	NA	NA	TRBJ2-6	TGTGCCAGCAGCTTAGGGGACATCAGACTCTCTGGGGCCAACGTCCTGACTTTC	CASSLGDIRLSGANVLTF
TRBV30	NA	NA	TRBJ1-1	TGTGCCTGGAGTGTAAGCTACACTGAAGCTTTCTTT	CAWSVSYTEAFF
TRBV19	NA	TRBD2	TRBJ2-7	TGTGCCAGTAGTATCCTCGGACTAGCGGGAGACGAGCAGTACTTC	CASSILGLAGDEQYF
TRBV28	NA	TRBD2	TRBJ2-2	TGTGCCAGCAGTTCGAGCGGGAGCCGAACCGGGGAGCTGTTTTTT	CASSSSGSRTGELFF
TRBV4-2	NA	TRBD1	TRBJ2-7	TGTGCCAGCAGCCAAGCAACAGGGGGCTCTCCCTACGAGCAGTACTTC	CASSQATGGSPYEQYF
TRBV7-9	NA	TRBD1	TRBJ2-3	TGTGCCAGCAGCCCACAGGGGATTAGCACAGATACGCAGTATTTT	CASSPQGISTDTQYF
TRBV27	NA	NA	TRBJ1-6	TGTGCCAGCAGTTTTGACGGGATTAATTCACCCCTCCACTTT	CASSFDGINSPLHF
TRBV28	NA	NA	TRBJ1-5	TGTGCCAGCAGTTTATTTATGTTCGTTGTTGGACAAACAAATAGCAATCAGCCCCAGCATTTT	CASSLFMFVVGQTNSNQPQHF
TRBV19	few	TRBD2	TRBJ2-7	TGTGCCAGTAGTGCTAGCGGGAGTTACGAGCAGTACTTC	CASSASGSYEQYF
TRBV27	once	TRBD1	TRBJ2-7	TGTGCCAGCAGCTCTAGACAGGGGGGCGCCTACGAGCAGTACTTC	CASSSRQGGAYEQYF
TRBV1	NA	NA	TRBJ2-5	TGCACCAGCAGCCAAGATTTAAGGCAGGGCTGTTCAGAGACCCAGTACTTC	CTSSQDLRQGCSETQYF
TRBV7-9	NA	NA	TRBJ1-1	TGTGCCAGCAGCCTCGGACTGAAAGACACTGAAGCTTTCTTT	CASSLGLKDTEAFF
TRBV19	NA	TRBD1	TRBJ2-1	TGTGCCAGTAGTTCGCGACAGGGTTTTGACAATGAGCAGTTCTTC	CASSSRQGFDNEQFF
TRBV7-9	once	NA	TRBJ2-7	TGTGCCAGCAGCTCCCCTGCCTACGAGCAGTACTTC	CASSSPAYEQYF
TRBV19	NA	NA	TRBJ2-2	TGTGCCAGCCGACTAGCCGGGGAGCTGTTTTTT	CASRLAGELFF
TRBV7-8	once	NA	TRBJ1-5	TGTGCCAGCAGCTCCGGGGGTTATAGCAATCAGCCCCAGCATTTT	CASSSGGYSNQPQHF
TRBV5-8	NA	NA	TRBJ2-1	TGTGCCAGCAGCTTGGGGCAGGGGTACAATGAGCAGTTCTTC	CASSLGQGYNEQFF
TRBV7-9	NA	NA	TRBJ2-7	TGTGCCAGCAGCGATAGGGCAGGGGCCCCCTACGAGCAGTACTTC	CASSDRAGAPYEQYF
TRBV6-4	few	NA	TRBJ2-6	TGTGCCAGCAGTGACTCCAACTCTGGGGCCAACGTCCTGACTTTC	CASSDSNSGANVLTF
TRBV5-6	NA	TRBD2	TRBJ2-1	TGTGCCAGCAGCCCGGGACTAGGAACTTACAATGAGCAGTTCTTC	CASSPGLGTYNEQFF